This entry concerns a single TCR beta chain. What antigen it recognizes has not been identified. From each donor, an approximately 2.5 ml peripheral blood sample was drawn into PAXgene tubes and stored at -80 degrees C. Without T cell sorting, total RNA was isolated from whole blood using the PAXgene blood miRNA kit on an automated QIAcube. Peripheral blood from monozygotic twin pairs, either concordant or discordant for inflammatory bowel disease, underwent deep TCRalpha and TCRbeta repertoire profiling that used unique molecular barcoding. For every twin pair, smoking habits were documented, and each individual was categorised as a current, former or never smoker. The library came from 5' RACE. Each TCR library was prepared from about 3.5 ug of total RNA. For each sample, cDNA synthesis with SMARTScribe reverse transcriptase was split into eight separate reactions. During cDNA synthesis, unique molecular identifiers containing a 6-nucleotide sample barcode were introduced by template switching. TCRalpha and TCRbeta cDNA was amplified by two nested PCRs of roughly 15 and 9 cycles, with bead purification after each PCR. Before amplification, cDNA was treated with uracil DNA-glycosylase and purified using the QIAquick PCR purification kit. The second PCR added Illumina TruSeq-compatible adapters along with sample-specific barcodes. TapeStation and Qubit were used to check library quality and concentration, and 5 to 5.5 ng of each library was pooled. Pooled libraries were sequenced on an Illumina HiSeq2500 single-index Rapid Run with 2 x 100 bp reads and custom sequencing primers. Turning to the authors' computational methods: MiGEC version 1.2.6 was used for UMI-based consensus assembly, which corrected PCR and sequencing errors. V(D)J alignment, clonotype assembly and CDR3 extraction were performed with MiXCR version 2.1.1. To normalise gene usage, clonotype sharing and MAIT/NKT TCR abundance, the top 1000, 10 000 and 20 000 clonotypes in each sample were analysed. After downsampling to 27 000 UMIs, diversity was calculated as the inverse Simpson index using the vegan R package. Paired Mann-Whitney U tests were applied to discordant twin pairs, and Benjamini-Hochberg correction was used for multiple testing. Reprocessed by TCRdb, the reads give a single entry per CDR3 protein sequence, without DNA. The V and J calls shown here were made by TCRdb, not taken from the authors' results. Per the sample table, the count is about 420,000 distinct CDR3 sequences. Of the sample, 2% to 3% is held by the ten largest clones.

The data belong to a study of monozygotic twins with inflammatory bowel disease (dated by TCRdb to 2018 to 2020). In terms of the full investigation: A total of approximately 28 monozygotic twin pairs were included in the full study, comprising nine German pairs (four IBD-concordant, five IBD-discordant) and 19 IBD-discordant Danish pairs. Disease-associated traits were sought mainly through comparisons between IBD patients and their genetically identical healthy co-twins within discordant pairs. Each individual had, on average, about 151 000 unique TCRalpha sequences and 181 000 unique TCRbeta sequences available for analysis. Findings and caveats that apply to the study as a whole: No single strong signal or clonotype linked to IBD turned up in the results, so the idea that one exists was not supported. IBD patients had lower TCRbeta repertoire diversity, measured by the inverse Simpson index, than their healthy co-twins. The analysis was unable to tell apart different T cell subtypes. Because patients were on differing immunosuppressive treatments, the repertoires may have picked up extra background noise and inter-individual variability. No difference in repertoire similarity was observed between concordant and discordant twins, possibly owing to limited statistical power. Compared with healthy twins, IBD patients shared fewer clonotypes with other individuals, and the difference was most pronounced in patients with signs of disease activity.

From the germline V gene (reference sequence), CDR1 is SEHNR and CDR2 is FQNEAQ. The CDR3 spans 16 residues, from the cysteine through the phenylalanine. This entry has no DNA. The TCR originated in a human donor with ulcerative colitis or Crohn's disease, or a healthy co-twin of an affected twin (not recorded which). The sample was blood. Here the chain combines TRBV7-9 and TRBJ2-3; TCRdb lists TRBD2, though no DNA is available to test this call. The CDR3 protein: CASAGWAGVRTDTQYF.